These 27 T cell receptor beta chains were sequenced from one sample in a study of response to subunit inactivated influenza vaccine. TCRdb processed the RT-PCR reads anew with MiXCR; each CDR3 protein has one entry. The sample has 450,000 to 600,000 distinct CDR3 sequences; more than 7% are singletons. The sequencing here drew on PBMCs from blood, taken less than 25 months after vaccination. These receptors originate from a man aged 50 to 69 who received an inactivated influenza vaccine.

There are a few counts of this clonotype. V gene TRBV28 combines with J gene TRBJ2-1; D possibly corresponds to TRBD2 (5 bases). From germline, CDR1 is MDHEN and CDR2 SYDVKM. The CDR3 has 18 amino acids. With 4 bases removed from V and 4 bases from J, the gap between germline ends came to 23 bases. The CDR3 loop is CASSSSFGLANLYNEQFF. DNA for the CDR3: TGTGCCAGCAGTTCCTCCTTCGGGCTAGCCAACTTATACAATGAGCAGTTCTTC.

The chain uses TRBV29-1 and TRBJ2-7; perhaps D is TRBD1 or TRBD2 (5 bases each). V lost 7 bases, J lost 3 bases, and 10 bases lay in between. CDR1 is SQVTM and CDR2 is ANQGSEA in the germline V gene. The CDR3 totals 11 residues. This CDR3 is CSGGTLYEQYF. In nucleotides, the CDR3 is TGCAGCGGAGGGACCCTCTACGAGCAGTACTTC.

The chain combines TRBV4-3 with TRBJ2-2; no clear D gene. CDR3 length equals 17 residues. The ends were cut back, 0 bases at V and 7 bases at J, with 18 bases in the middle. The germline V gene has CDR1 LGHNA and CDR2 YSLEER. DNA of the CDR3: TGCGCCAGCAGCCAAGATTTGCCTCTCCATGTCGTCGGGGAGCTGTTTTTT. Translating gives CASSQDLPLHVVGELFF.

V gene TRBV18 combines with J gene TRBJ2-7; a possible D gene is TRBD2 (5 bases). Trimming took 2 bases from V and 3 from J, leaving 11 bases between them. The germline V gene encodes CDR1 KGHSH and CDR2 LQKENI. The CDR3 has 14 residues. CDR3 sequence (DNA): TGTGCCAGCTCACCAGCAACGGGAAACTACGAGCAGTACTTC. It specifies CASSPATGNYEQYF.

This clonotype came up a few times. DNA of the CDR3: TGTGCCAGCAGTTCAGAGACAGGGGTTTCCTACGAGCAGTACTTC. Amino acid sequence: CASSSETGVSYEQYF. This chain uses TRBV2 with TRBJ2-7; 8 positions agree with TRBD1. Per germline, CDR1 SNHLY and CDR2 FYNNEI. The CDR3 is 15 residues long. V was pared by 5 bases and J by 1 base, with 7 bases of the junction left unmatched.

This clonotype was counted at least ten times. V is TRBV10-3 and J is TRBJ2-3; 7 nucleotides line up with TRBD2. The germline V gene has CDR1 ENHRY and CDR2 SYGVKD. After removal of 4 bases from V and 6 bases from J, the junction contained 4 bases not matched to a gene. This CDR3 contains 13 residues. The CDR3 DNA sequence: TGTGCCATCAGTGTTGGGAGGGAGGATACGCAGTATTTT. The encoded protein is CAISVGREDTQYF.

V and J are TRBV3-1 and TRBJ2-5, with TRBD2 identical over 10 bases. Germline-derived CDR1 and CDR2 are LGHDT and YNNKEL (reference sequence). CDR3 length: 16 amino acids. V lost 0 bases and J lost 5; bases outside the gene matches: 6. The CDR3 region has the DNA TGTGCCAGCAGCCAAGACTCACTAGCGGGGTGGGAGACCCAGTACTTC. This gives the protein CASSQDSLAGWETQYF.

This clonotype was counted between two and nine times. The chain combines TRBV7-2 with TRBJ2-1; D ambiguous. V was cut by 7 bases and J by 9 bases, with 13 bases left in between. This CDR3 has 12 amino acids. The germline V gene encodes CDR1 SGHTA and CDR2 FQGNSA. This chain's CDR3 is CASTPLMGEQFF. CDR3 DNA: TGTGCCAGCACCCCTCTTATGGGTGAGCAGTTCTTC.

This clonotype has only a few counts. The chain joins TRBV4-2 to TRBJ1-2; no reliable D call. CDR1 and CDR2 (germline): LGHNA, YNFKEQ. Trimming cost V 0 bases and J 7 bases, with 9 bases left between them. The CDR3 runs to 13 residues. The CDR3: CASSQDSAAGYTF. The CDR3 DNA reads TGTGCCAGCAGCCAAGACTCCGCCGCTGGCTACACCTTC.

Ten or more counts support this clonotype. The CDR3 DNA sequence: TGTGCCAGCAGTCACCTGGGGGGGAGGGCGGACACTGAAGCTTTCTTT. Its translation is CASSHLGGRADTEAFF. This chain connects TRBV6-5 to TRBJ1-1; TRBD1 might be the D (5 bases). The CDR3 spans 16 residues. Germline values: CDR1 MNHEY, CDR2 SVGAGI. Trimming took 5 bases from V and 3 from J, leaving 19 bases between them.

The gene calls are TRBV7-6 and TRBJ2-7, with 11 bases lining up with TRBD2. The trim removed 3 bases at V and 3 bases at J, leaving 13 bases unmatched. The CDR3 totals 18 residues. Germline V gene sequence: CDR1 SGHVS, CDR2 FNYEAQ. As DNA, the CDR3 is TGTGCCAGCAGCTTGGGCGCCGGGACTAGCGGTTCCCTCTACGAGCAGTACTTC. Translating gives CASSLGAGTSGSLYEQYF.

This clonotype appeared many times. The chain employs TRBV5-1 and TRBJ2-1; D is possibly TRBD2 (6 bases). The CDR3 length is 15 residues. V lost 4 bases and J 5 bases, leaving 16 bases between the germline ends. In germline, CDR1 is SGHRS, CDR2 YFSETQ. The CDR3 DNA reads as TGCGCCAGCAGCCCGTACATGGGGGGTAACAATGAGCAGTTCTTC. Protein product: CASSPYMGGNNEQFF.

At least ten counts were recorded for this clonotype. The rearrangement joins TRBV5-1 to TRBJ2-1, with 8 bases fitting TRBD2. The J segment lost 7 bases and the V segment lost 3 bases, leaving 9 bases of the junction unmatched. This CDR3 has 15 amino acids. Germline V gene data show CDR1 as SGHRS and CDR2 as YFSETQ. CDR3 in amino acids: CASSSGTSSTNEQFF. CDR3 nucleotide sequence: TGCGCCAGCAGCTCAGGGACTAGTTCTACGAATGAGCAGTTCTTC.

This clonotype was counted a single time. A junction end diverges from the germline sequence, so it may reflect a read error. V is TRBV10-3 and J is TRBJ2-7, with D perhaps TRBD2 (6 bases). The germline V gene has CDR1 ENHRY and CDR2 SYGVKD. This CDR3 is built from 14 residues. CDR3 sequence (DNA): TGTACCATGACAAGGGAGGCAGGTTCCTACGAGCAGTACTTC. Translation gives CTMTREAGSYEQYF.

Only a few counts were recorded for this clonotype. The chain uses TRBV10-3 and TRBJ2-6; D call uncertain. Germline CDR1 ENHRY, CDR2 SYGVKD. The CDR3 is 17 amino acids. V was cut by 7 bases and J by 0 bases, with 16 bases left in between. CDR3 residues: CAITQADGSSGANVLTF. DNA for the CDR3: TGTGCCATCACCCAAGCAGACGGTTCCTCTGGGGCCAACGTCCTGACTTTC.

This chain joins TRBV4-2 and TRBJ2-3; no definite D call. CDR3 size: 12 residues. Germline-derived CDR1 and CDR2 are LGHNA and YNFKEQ. Trimming removed 5 bases from V and 4 bases from J, with 7 bases in between. In DNA, the CDR3 is TGTGCCAGCAGCGAAACTTCAGATACGCAGTATTTT. Protein product: CASSETSDTQYF.

The sample holds a few counts of this clonotype. The chain joins TRBV20-1 to TRBJ2-4; tentative D call: TRBD1 (5 bases). The CDR3 extends over 15 amino acids. Germline CDR1 is DFQATT and CDR2 is SNEGSKA (reference sequence). V lost 0 bases to trimming and J lost 2 bases, with 11 bases between them. The CDR3 sequence: CSARDVRGTKNIQYF. The CDR3 nucleotides are TGCAGTGCTAGAGATGTTAGGGGCACCAAAAACATTCAGTACTTC.

This clonotype has more than one count but fewer than ten. The chain has TRBV14 and TRBJ2-7, with a weak D call TRBD1 (6 bases). Germline lookup yields CDR1 SGHDN and CDR2 FVKESK. This CDR3 spans 15 amino acids. Trimming stripped 1 base from V and 0 bases from J, with 10 bases between. The CDR3 DNA follows: TGTGCCAGCAGCCAAGGAACAGGGCACTCCTACGAGCAGTACTTC. It is translated as CASSQGTGHSYEQYF. The whole variable domain, remainder taken from reference TRBV14 and TRBJ2-7, is EAGVTQFPSHSVIEKGQTVTLRCDPISGHDNLYWYRRVMGKEIKFLLHFVKESKQDESGMPNNRFLAERTGGTYSTLKVQPAELEDSGVYFCASSQGTGHSYEQYFGPGTRLTVT.

This clonotype has just a few counts. The genes are TRBV9 and TRBJ2-4, with 7 positions matching TRBD1. CDR1 is SGDLS, CDR2 YYNGEE, per germline. This CDR3 spans 14 amino acids. J lost 3 bases, V lost 3 bases, and 3 bases had no gene match. The CDR3, as DNA: TGTGCCAGCAGCGCTGGGACAGACAAAAACATTCAGTACTTC. It specifies CASSAGTDKNIQYF.

This chain connects TRBV20-1 to TRBJ2-1, with TRBD2 matching 10 bases. Per the germline V gene, CDR1 is DFQATT and CDR2 is SNEGSKA (reference sequence). CDR3 size: 15 residues. V was pared by 0 bases and J by 9 bases, with 8 bases of the junction left unmatched. CDR3: CSARDPSGSGVEQFF. CDR3 bases: TGCAGTGCTAGAGATCCTAGCGGGAGCGGAGTTGAGCAGTTCTTC.

The chain has TRBV5-8 and TRBJ2-1; the match to TRBD2 covers 12 bases. With 4 bases clipped from V and 6 bases from J, the junction kept 11 bases outside the gene matches. This CDR3 is built from 17 residues. CDR1 SGHTS and CDR2 YDEGEE come from the germline V gene. The CDR3 DNA reads TGTGCCAGCAGCCGGGAACTACTAGCGGGAGGAATCAATGAGCAGTTCTTC. It codes for CASSRELLAGGINEQFF.

This sequence joins TRBV7-2 and TRBJ2-7; 8 nucleotides line up with TRBD1. With V trimmed by 5 bases and J by 0 bases, 9 bases remained unmatched. Germline V lookup: CDR1 SGHTA, CDR2 FQGNSA. The CDR3 spans 16 residues. Written as DNA, the CDR3 is TGTGCCAGCAGCCGGCGACAGGGGAAGAGCTCCTACGAGCAGTACTTC. Protein product: CASSRRQGKSSYEQYF.

This clonotype was counted once. The chain has TRBV4-3 and TRBJ1-5, with TRBD1 as a possible D gene (6 bases). Trimming removed 6 bases at V and 6 bases at J, with 21 bases between. This CDR3 has 16 residues. The germline CDR1 and CDR2 sequences are LGHNA and YSLEER. This chain's CDR3 is CASRPPRGKGRQPQHF. CDR3 DNA sequence: TGCGCCAGCAGGCCCCCCAGGGGAAAGGGACGTCAGCCCCAGCATTTT.

Ten or more counts support this clonotype. The V gene is TRBV5-5, the J gene TRBJ1-4; the D is unclear. The CDR3 contains 15 residues. V lost 3 bases, J lost 3 bases, and 12 bases lay in between. The germline V gene encodes CDR1 SGHKS and CDR2 YYEKEE (reference sequence). The CDR3 reads CASSSHRAANEKLFF. CDR3 nucleotide sequence: TGTGCCAGCAGCTCCCACAGAGCGGCTAATGAAAAACTGTTTTTT.

The V gene is TRBV18, the J gene TRBJ2-3; D remains unclear. The CDR3 loop spans 11 amino acids. V shed 6 bases and J shed 6 bases, with 7 bases lying between them. Germline loops: CDR1 KGHSH, CDR2 LQKENI. The CDR3 protein is CASSTPDTQYF. In DNA, the CDR3 is TGTGCCAGCTCCACTCCCGATACGCAGTATTTT.

The rearrangement links TRBV5-1 to TRBJ1-1; D is ambiguous. CDR1 and CDR2 from the germline V gene are SGHRS and YFSETQ. V dropped 4 bases and J dropped 3 bases, with 13 bases sitting between them. The CDR3 spans 14 residues. Here the CDR3 reads CASSRMGLDTEAFF. The DNA of the CDR3 is TGCGCCAGCAGCAGGATGGGGTTAGACACTGAAGCTTTCTTT. Full variable domain (rest looked up from reference TRBV5-1 and TRBJ1-1): KAGVTQTPRYLIKTRGQQVTLSCSPISGHRSVSWYQQTPGQGLQFLFEYFSETQRNKGNFPGRFSGRQFSNSRSEMNVSTLELGDSALYLCASSRMGLDTEAFFGQGTRLTVV.

The rearrangement links TRBV5-8 to TRBJ2-3; 8 positions match TRBD2. Trimming removed 3 bases from V and 0 bases from J; junction bases left unmatched: 6. The CDR3 totals 16 residues. The germline gives CDR1 SGHTS, CDR2 YDEGEE. The CDR3 coding sequence is TGTGCCAGCAGCTACCCGGGAGGGGCGAGCACAGATACGCAGTATTTT. It is translated as CASSYPGGASTDTQYF.